This T cell receptor beta chain emerged from a study of lymphopenia after photon versus proton radiotherapy (dated by TCRdb to the late 2010s). About the investigation overall: Photon and proton radiation therapy were compared by the study for their immunological effects in patients with gastrointestinal tumors who developed high-grade lymphopenia. The study was designed to characterize how the impact on the immune system differs between the two radiation modalities. The cohort comprised some 20 patients with gastrointestinal tumors who received either photon or proton therapy and then developed lymphopenia. The investigation overall reported the following: Across the cohort, an inverse correlation was found between a larger post-nadir drop in TCR diversity and overall survival time among patients who died. The survival association was examined only in patients who died, and the authors described better survival with proton therapy as a possibility, not as a demonstrated result. After the lymphocyte count nadir, photon-treated repertoires showed oligoclonal expansion, especially of CD8+ Temra cells, which drove the drop in diversity. During treatment, patients who received proton therapy stayed relatively stable, whereas patients who received photon therapy lost naive T cells and TCR diversity and gained effector/memory populations.

Library generation was performed with the immunoSEQ multiplex PCR assay. T cell repertoires were profiled by deep sequencing of rearranged TCR beta loci, alongside multiparametric flow cytometry. TCRdb's version of the immuneACCESS table is confined to in-frame rearrangements and falls short of the full clone set. An unresolved V gene accounts for under half of the shortfall where checked; the remainder is of unknown origin. The sample has about 39,000 clones on record, roughly 92% of them singletons. The ten largest account for about 15% of the sample. This clone was picked up one time. The specificity of this receptor is unknown. Base qualities are not provided; no much larger clone lies one nucleotide away. CDR1 and CDR2 are drawn from the germline V gene: MDHEN, SYDVKM. The junction shows trimming of 8 bases on V and 0 bases on J, plus 8 bases between the germline ends. Taken from cysteine to phenylalanine, the CDR3 has 12 residues. Only the CDR3 portion is preserved as DNA: 36 bases, with reading frame beginning at the first base.

The specimen comprised peripheral blood, sampled from a patient treated with photon-based radiotherapy. This clonotype was obtained from a man in his sixties with cholangiocarcinoma. The V gene is TRBV28 and the J gene is TRBJ2-7; too little of a D gene remains to name it. The CDR3 protein sequence reads: CASGSSSYEQYF. The bases are TGTGCCAGCGGCAGTAGCTCCTACGAGCAGTACTTC.